The sequence of this TCR beta chain was determined in a study of identical twins. Study conclusions and caveats: For cord blood, abundant beta clonotypes had fewer insertions, unlike memory repertoires, which showed none. The degree of excess twin sharing was weaker in beta out-of-frame sequences.

In every case, the donor was a healthy Caucasian. Details on this clonotype: Antigen unknown.

In germline, CDR1 is PRHDT, CDR2 FYEKMQ (reference sequence). The CDR3 consists of 14 residues. The junction had 2 bases not matched to a gene; V was cut back by 8 bases and J by 0 bases. MiXCR, applied by TCRdb to the 5' RACE reads, yields one record per CDR3 protein. This table has 300,000 to 350,000 distinct CDR3 sequences, 9% to 15% appearing once. These data were also filed under a second study, of yellow fever vaccine responses in identical twins. This second study notes: Each twin's T cell response to the vaccine was reported to look partly convergent and partly personalized.

Sample: CD8+ T cells sorted from blood. The chain couples TRBV13 to TRBJ2-2; 8 bases match TRBD1. This clonotype originated in a woman aged 18-29 years in good health. DNA of the CDR3: TGTGCCAGCGGGACAGGCGCGAACACCGGGGAGCTGTTTTTT. This translates into CASGTGANTGELFF. Looking up the rest from reference TRBV13 and TRBJ2-2 gives the full variable domain: AAGVIQSPRHLIKEKRETATLKCYPIPRHDTVYWYQQGPGQDPQFLISFYEKMQSDKGSIPDRFSAQQFSDYHSELNMSSLELGDSALYFCASGTGANTGELFFGEGSRLTVL.